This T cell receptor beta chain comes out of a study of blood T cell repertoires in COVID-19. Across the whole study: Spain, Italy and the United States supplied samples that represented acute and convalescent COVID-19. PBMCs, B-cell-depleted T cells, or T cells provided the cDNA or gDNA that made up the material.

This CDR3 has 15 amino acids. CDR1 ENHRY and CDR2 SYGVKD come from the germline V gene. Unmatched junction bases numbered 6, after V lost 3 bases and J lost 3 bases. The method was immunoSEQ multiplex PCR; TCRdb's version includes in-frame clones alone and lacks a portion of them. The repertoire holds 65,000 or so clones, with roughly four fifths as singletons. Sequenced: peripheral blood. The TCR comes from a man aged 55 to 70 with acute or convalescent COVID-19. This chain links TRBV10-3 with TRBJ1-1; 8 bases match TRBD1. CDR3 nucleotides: TGTGCCATCAGTGAACTGGGACAGGCCGACACTGAAGCTTTCTTT. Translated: CAISELGQADTEAFF.